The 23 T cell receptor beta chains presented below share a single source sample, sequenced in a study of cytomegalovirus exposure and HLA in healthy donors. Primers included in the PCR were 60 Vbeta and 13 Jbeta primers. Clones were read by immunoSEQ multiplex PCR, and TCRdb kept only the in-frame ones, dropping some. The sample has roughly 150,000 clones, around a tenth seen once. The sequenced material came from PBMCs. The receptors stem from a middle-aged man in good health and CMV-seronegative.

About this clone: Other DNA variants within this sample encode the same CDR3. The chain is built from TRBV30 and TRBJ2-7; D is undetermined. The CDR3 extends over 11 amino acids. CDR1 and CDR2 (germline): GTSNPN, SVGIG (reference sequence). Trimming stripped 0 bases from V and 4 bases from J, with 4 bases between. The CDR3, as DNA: TGTGCCTGGAGTGTATCTTACGAGCAGTACTTC. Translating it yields CAWSVSYEQYF.

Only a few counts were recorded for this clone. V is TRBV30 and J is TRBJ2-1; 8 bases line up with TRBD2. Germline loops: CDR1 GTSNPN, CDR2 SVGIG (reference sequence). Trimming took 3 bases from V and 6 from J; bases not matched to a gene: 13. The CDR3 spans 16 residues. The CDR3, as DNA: TGTGCCTGGAGGGAGAGCGGGAGTGGACTTTTCAATGAGCAGTTCTTC. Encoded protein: CAWRESGSGLFNEQFF.

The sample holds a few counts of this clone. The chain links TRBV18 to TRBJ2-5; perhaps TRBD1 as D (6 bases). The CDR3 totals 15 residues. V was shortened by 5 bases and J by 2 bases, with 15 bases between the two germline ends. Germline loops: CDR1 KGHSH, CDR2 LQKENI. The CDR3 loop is CASSTSGHQQETQYF. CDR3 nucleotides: TGTGCCAGCTCAACATCGGGACATCAACAAGAGACCCAGTACTTC.

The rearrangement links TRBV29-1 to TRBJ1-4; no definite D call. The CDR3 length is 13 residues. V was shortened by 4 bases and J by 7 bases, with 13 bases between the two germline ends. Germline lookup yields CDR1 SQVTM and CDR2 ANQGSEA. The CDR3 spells CSVASLEGEKLFF. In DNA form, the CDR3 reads TGCAGCGTTGCCAGTCTGGAGGGTGAAAAACTGTTTTTT.

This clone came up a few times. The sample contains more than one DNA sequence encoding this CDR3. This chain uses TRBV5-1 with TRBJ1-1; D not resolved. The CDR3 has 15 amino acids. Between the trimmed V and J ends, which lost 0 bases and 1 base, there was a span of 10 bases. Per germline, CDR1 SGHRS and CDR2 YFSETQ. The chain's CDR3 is CASSLGALSNTEAFF. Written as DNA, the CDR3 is TGCGCCAGCAGCTTGGGGGCCCTCTCGAACACTGAAGCTTTCTTT.

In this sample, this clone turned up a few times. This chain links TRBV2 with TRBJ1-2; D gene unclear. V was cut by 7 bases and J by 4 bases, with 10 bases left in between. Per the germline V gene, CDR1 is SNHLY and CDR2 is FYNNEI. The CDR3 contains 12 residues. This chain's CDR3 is CASNGLSYGYTF. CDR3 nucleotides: TGTGCCAGCAATGGACTGAGCTATGGCTACACCTTC.

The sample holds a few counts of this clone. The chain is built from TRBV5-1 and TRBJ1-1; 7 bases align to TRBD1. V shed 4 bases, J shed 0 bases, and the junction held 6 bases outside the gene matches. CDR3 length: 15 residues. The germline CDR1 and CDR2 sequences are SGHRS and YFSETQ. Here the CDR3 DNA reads TGCGCCAGCAGCCCAAGGACAGGAATGAACACTGAAGCTTTCTTT. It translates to CASSPRTGMNTEAFF. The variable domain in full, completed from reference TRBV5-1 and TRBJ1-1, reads KAGVTQTPRYLIKTRGQQVTLSCSPISGHRSVSWYQQTPGQGLQFLFEYFSETQRNKGNFPGRFSGRQFSNSRSEMNVSTLELGDSALYLCASSPRTGMNTEAFFGQGTRLTVV.

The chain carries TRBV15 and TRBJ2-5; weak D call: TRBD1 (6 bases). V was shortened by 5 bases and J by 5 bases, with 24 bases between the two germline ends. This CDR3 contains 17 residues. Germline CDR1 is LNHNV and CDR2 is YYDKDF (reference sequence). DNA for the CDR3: TGTGCCACCAGCCTAAAACAAGGGGCAGGGGCTGGGGAGACCCAGTACTTC. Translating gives CATSLKQGAGAGETQYF.

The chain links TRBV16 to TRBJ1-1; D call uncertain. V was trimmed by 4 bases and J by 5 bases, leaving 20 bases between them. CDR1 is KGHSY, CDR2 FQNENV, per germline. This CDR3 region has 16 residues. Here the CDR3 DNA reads TGTGCCAGCAGCCCAAAGGGAGGCCACCCGGGAACTGAAGCTTTCTTT. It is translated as CASSPKGGHPGTEAFF.

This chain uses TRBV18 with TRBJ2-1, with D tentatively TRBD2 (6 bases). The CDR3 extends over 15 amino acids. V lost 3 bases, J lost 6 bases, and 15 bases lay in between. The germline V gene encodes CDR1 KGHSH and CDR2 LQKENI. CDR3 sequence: CASSPGTPTPNEQFF. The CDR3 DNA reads TGTGCCAGCTCACCCGGGACTCCTACCCCCAATGAGCAGTTCTTC.

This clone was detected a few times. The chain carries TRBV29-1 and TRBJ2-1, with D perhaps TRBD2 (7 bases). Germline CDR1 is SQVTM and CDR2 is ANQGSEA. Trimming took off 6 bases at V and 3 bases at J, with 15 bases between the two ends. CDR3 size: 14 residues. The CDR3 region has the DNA TGCAGCGTCGAGGAGGGAGGGGGCTACAATGAGCAGTTCTTC. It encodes CSVEEGGGYNEQFF.

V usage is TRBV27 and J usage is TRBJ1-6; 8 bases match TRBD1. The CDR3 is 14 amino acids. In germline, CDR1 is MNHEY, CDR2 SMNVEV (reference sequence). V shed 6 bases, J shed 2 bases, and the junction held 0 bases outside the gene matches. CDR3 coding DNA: TGTGCCAGCAGGGGACAGGCCTATAATTCACCCCTCCACTTT. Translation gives CASRGQAYNSPLHF.

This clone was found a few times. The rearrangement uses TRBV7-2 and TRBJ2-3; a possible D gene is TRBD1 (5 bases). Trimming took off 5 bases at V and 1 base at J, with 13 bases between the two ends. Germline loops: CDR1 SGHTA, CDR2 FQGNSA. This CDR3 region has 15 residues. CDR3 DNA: TGTGCCAGCAGCGACAGAGGTTTCGGCACAGATACGCAGTATTTT. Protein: CASSDRGFGTDTQYF. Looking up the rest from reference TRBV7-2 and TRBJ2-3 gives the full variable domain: GAGVSQSPSNKVTEKGKDVELRCDPISGHTALYWYRQSLGQGLEFLIYFQGNSAPDKSGLPSDRFSAERTGGSVSTLTIQRTQQEDSAVYLCASSDRGFGTDTQYFGPGTRLTVL.

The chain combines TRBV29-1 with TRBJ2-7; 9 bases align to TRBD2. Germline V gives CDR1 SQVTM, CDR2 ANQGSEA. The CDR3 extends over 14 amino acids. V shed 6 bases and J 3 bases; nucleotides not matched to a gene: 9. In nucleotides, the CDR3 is TGCAGCGTCTTCGTTAGCGGGGGAGACTACGAGCAGTACTTC. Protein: CSVFVSGGDYEQYF.

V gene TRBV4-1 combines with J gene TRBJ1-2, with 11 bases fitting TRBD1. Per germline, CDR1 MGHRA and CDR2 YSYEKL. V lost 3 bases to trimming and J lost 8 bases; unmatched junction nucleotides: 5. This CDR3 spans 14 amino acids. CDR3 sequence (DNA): TGCGCCAGCAGCCAGTCCGGGACAGGGGGAGGCTACACCTTC. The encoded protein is CASSQSGTGGGYTF.

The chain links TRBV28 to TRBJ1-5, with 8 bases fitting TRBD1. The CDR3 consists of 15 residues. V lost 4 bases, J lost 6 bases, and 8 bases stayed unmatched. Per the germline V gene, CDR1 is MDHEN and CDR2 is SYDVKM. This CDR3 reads CASSWEDRVGQPQHF. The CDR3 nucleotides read TGTGCCAGCAGTTGGGAGGACAGGGTTGGTCAGCCCCAGCATTTT.

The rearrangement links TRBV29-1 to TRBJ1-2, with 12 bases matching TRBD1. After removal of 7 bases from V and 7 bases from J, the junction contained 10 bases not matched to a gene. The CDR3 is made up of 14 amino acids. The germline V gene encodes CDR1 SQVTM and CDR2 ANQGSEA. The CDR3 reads CSAQGDRGLGGYTF. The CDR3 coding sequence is TGCAGCGCCCAAGGGGACAGGGGGCTGGGTGGCTACACCTTC.

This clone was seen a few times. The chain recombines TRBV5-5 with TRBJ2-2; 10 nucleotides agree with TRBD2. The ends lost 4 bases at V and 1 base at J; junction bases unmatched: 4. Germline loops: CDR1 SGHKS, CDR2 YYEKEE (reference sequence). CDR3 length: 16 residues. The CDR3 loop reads CASSLLAGVNTGELFF. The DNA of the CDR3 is TGTGCCAGCAGCCTTCTAGCGGGGGTGAACACCGGGGAGCTGTTTTTT.

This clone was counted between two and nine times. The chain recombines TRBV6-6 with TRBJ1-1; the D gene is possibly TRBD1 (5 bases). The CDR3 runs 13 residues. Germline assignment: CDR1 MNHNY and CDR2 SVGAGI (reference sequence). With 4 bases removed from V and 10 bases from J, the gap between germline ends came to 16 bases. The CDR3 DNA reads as TGTGCCAGCAGTTTTCCGTCAGGGCCTTTAGCTTTCTTT. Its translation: CASSFPSGPLAFF.

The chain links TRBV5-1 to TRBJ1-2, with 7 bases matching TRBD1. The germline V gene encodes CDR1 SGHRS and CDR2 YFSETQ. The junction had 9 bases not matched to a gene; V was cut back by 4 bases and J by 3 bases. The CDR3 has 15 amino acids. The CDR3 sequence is CASSTGQVRDYGYTF. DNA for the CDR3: TGCGCCAGCAGCACAGGACAGGTCAGGGACTATGGCTACACCTTC.

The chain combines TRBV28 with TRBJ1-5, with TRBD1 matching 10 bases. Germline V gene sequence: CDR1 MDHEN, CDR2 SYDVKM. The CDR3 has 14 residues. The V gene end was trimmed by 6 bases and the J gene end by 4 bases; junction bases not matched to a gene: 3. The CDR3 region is CASSKDRGNQPQHF. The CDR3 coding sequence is TGTGCCAGCAGCAAGGACAGGGGGAATCAGCCCCAGCATTTT.

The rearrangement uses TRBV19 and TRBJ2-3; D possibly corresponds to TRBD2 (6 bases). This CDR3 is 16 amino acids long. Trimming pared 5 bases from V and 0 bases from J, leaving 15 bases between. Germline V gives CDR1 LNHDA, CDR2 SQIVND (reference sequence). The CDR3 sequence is CASSVRSGPSTDTQYF. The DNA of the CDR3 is TGTGCCAGTAGTGTTCGTAGCGGACCTAGCACAGATACGCAGTATTTT.

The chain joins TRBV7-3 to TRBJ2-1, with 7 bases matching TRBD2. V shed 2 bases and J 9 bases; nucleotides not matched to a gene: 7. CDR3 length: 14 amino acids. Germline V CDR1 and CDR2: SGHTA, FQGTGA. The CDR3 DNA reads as TGTGCCAGCAGCTTAGTCCGGGGGGAGGGTGAGCAGTTCTTC. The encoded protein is CASSLVRGEGEQFF.